This TCR beta chain stems from a study of graft-versus-host responses after intestinal transplantation. Study findings and constraints: Recipient marrow showed GvH clones, some seen first in ileum or blood. Allograft clonal ratios (graft-versus-host to host-versus-graft) were high in patients who had graft-donor T cell macrochimerism. Levels of circulating GvH clones at their peak were associated with early post-transplant HvG declines.

In germline, CDR1 is SGHVS, CDR2 FQNEAQ. V was clipped by 3 bases and J by 6 bases, with 14 bases between them. The CDR3 covers 14 residues. Assay: immunoSEQ multiplex PCR; the TCRdb copy retains only in-frame clones and omits some. Of about 25,000 clones in the sample, over 35% are singletons; the top ten hold 0.66%. The study plated some 200,000 CFSE-labeled responders with some 200,000 irradiated, violet-dye-labeled stimulators. The rearrangement links TRBV7-8 to TRBJ1-1, with unresolved D. The receptor's source is a human patient who received an intestinal transplant. The sample consisted of alloreactive CD4+ T cells from a mixed lymphocyte reaction culture, taken before intestinal transplant. Described subset: CFSE-low proliferating T cells sorted from approximately 6-day pre-transplant mixed lymphocyte reaction (GvH or HvG direction). The CDR3 DNA reads TGTGCCAGCAGCTTCGCAGGTTTTGTAGCTGAAGCTTTCTTT. It codes for CASSFAGFVAEAFF.